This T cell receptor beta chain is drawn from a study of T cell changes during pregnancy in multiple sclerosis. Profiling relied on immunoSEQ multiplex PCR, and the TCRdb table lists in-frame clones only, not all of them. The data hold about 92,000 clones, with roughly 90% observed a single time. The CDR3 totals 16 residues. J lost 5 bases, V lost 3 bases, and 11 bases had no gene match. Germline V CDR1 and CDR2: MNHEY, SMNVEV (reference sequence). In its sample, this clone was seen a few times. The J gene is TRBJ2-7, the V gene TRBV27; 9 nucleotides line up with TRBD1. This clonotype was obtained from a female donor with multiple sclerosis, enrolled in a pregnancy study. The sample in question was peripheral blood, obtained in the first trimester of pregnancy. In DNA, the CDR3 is TGTGCCAGCAGTTTCTCCTCCGGGACAGGGATCGACGAGCAGTACTTC. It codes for CASSFSSGTGIDEQYF.